The sequence of this T cell receptor beta chain was determined in a study of control samples from healthy donors and cancer patients. CDR3 length equals 14 residues. CDR1 is MNHEY and CDR2 is SVGAGI in the germline V gene. V lost 2 bases and J 7 bases, leaving 12 bases between the germline ends. The table came from immunoSEQ multiplex PCR; TCRdb's copy has only in-frame clones and leaves some out. The repertoire holds approximately 150,000 clones, with roughly 91% as singletons. Sequenced input: PBMCs. This sequence was found in a man in his fifties with head and neck cancer. The chain uses TRBV6-5 and TRBJ2-1; D may be TRBD2 (6 bases). CDR3 sequence: CASSYGGWSNEQFF. CDR3 nucleotides: TGTGCCAGCAGTTACGGGGGGTGGTCAAATGAGCAGTTCTTC.